These T cell receptor beta chains were read from a single sample in a study of cytomegalovirus exposure and HLA in healthy donors. Profiled with immunoSEQ multiplex PCR; TCRdb holds only in-frame clones, not every one. The sample contains approximately 200,000 clones, 60% to 85% of which appear only once. The specimen was PBMCs. The receptors were gathered from a man aged 40-50 years in good health and CMV-seronegative. The CDR3 runs from the conserved cysteine through the conserved F or W. D genes are given only for firm matches. Size values are once, few and many counts, or a class for expanded clones, and some rows have none.

TRBJ1-6 | TRBV2 | - | - | TGTGCCAGCAGTGAGGGGCTCGGATCACCCCTCCACTTT | CASSEGLGSPLHF
TRBJ1-6 | TRBV11-3 | - | - | TGTGCCAGCAGCACGGACACTAATTCACCCCTCCACTTT | CASSTDTNSPLHF
TRBJ2-2 | TRBV7-2 | - | - | TGTGCCAGCAGCTTAGGAGTAGCGGTAACCGGGGAGCTGTTTTTT | CASSLGVAVTGELFF
TRBJ2-1 | TRBV6-9 | - | - | TGTGCCAGCACCCCCCAGGGCTGGCAGTTCTTC | CASTPQGWQFF
TRBJ2-3 | TRBV5-1 | few | TRBD2 | TGCGCCAGCACATCGGACGGGGGGAAGACAGATACGCAGTATTTT | CASTSDGGKTDTQYF
TRBJ2-3 | TRBV28 | - | - | TGTGCCAGCAGTTTTGTTAGCGGCATAGATACGCAGTATTTT | CASSFVSGIDTQYF
TRBJ2-5 | TRBV18 | - | - | TGTGCCAGCTCACCTCGTGTTAACCAAGAGACCCAGTACTTC | CASSPRVNQETQYF
TRBJ1-1 | TRBV20-1 | - | TRBD1 | TGCAGAGTCGACAGGGCGGATGAAGCTTTCTTT | CRVDRADEAFF
TRBJ2-3 | TRBV5-1 | - | - | TGCGCCAGCAGCTTGAAAGGGGCGGGCACAGATACGCAGTATTTT | CASSLKGAGTDTQYF
TRBJ2-1 | TRBV5-1 | - | - | TGCGCCAGCAGCTTGGCGGCGACAGCCTCTTACAATGAGCAGTTCTTC | CASSLAATASYNEQFF
TRBJ1-6 | TRBV27 | few | - | TGTGCCAGCAGTTGGGAGGTTTCAGGTTCACCCCTCCACTTT | CASSWEVSGSPLHF
TRBJ1-2 | TRBV7-9 | - | - | TGTGCCAGCAGCCCCCCAGGGTTCAACTATGGCTACACCTTC | CASSPPGFNYGYTF
TRBJ2-2 | TRBV5-1 | - | - | TGCGCCAGCAGCTCCCCGCTGGCCACCGGGGAGCTGTTTTTT | CASSSPLATGELFF
TRBJ2-1 | TRBV27 | - | - | TGTGCCAGCAGTTTCTGGCAGGTAGCCTACAATGAGCAGTTCTTC | CASSFWQVAYNEQFF
TRBJ1-5 | TRBV15 | once | - | TGTGCCACCAGCAGAGGCGGTCAGCCCCAGCATTTT | CATSRGGQPQHF
TRBJ2-7 | TRBV20-1 | - | TRBD1 | TGCAGTGCTTTCGACAGGGTCGAGCAGTACTTC | CSAFDRVEQYF
TRBJ2-2 | TRBV6-1 | - | - | TGTGCCAGCTTCGCAGGGGTGAACACCGGGGAGCTGTTTTTT | CASFAGVNTGELFF
TRBJ2-3 | TRBV6-1 | - | - | TGTGCCAGCAGGGCGACAGGGAGGACAGATACGCAGTATTTT | CASRATGRTDTQYF
TRBJ2-7 | TRBV23-1 | - | - | TGCGCCAGCGTTCGGGTACGCTACGAGCAGTACTTC | CASVRVRYEQYF
TRBJ1-3 | TRBV7-3 | - | - | TGTGCCAGCAGCCCAATAGGAGGGAGAGACACTGGAAACACCATATATTTT | CASSPIGGRDTGNTIYF
TRBJ2-7 | TRBV7-8 | - | TRBD2 | TGTGCCAGCAGCTTAGGAGGACTAGCAGCCATCTACGAGCAGTACTTC | CASSLGGLAAIYEQYF
TRBJ1-2 | TRBV2 | - | - | TGTGCCAGCAGTGCGTACGTGAGATATGGCTACACCTTC | CASSAYVRYGYTF
TRBJ2-1 | TRBV7-3 | - | - | TGTGCCAGCAGCTTCCTCCCAGGCAGTCCCGAGCAGTTCTTC | CASSFLPGSPEQFF
TRBJ2-7 | TRBV6-6 | few | TRBD1 | TGTGCCACCAGGGGGACAACACTCTCCGAGCAGTACTTC | CATRGTTLSEQYF
TRBJ2-3 | TRBV7-3 | - | TRBD2 | TGTGCCAGCAGCCTCTACCCTCTAGCGGGAGGGCCGAAAGATACGCAGTATTTT | CASSLYPLAGGPKDTQYF
TRBJ1-1 | TRBV18 | - | TRBD1 | TGTGCCAGCTCGCTCGGGACAGGGGCAACGAACACTGAAGCTTTCTTT | CASSLGTGATNTEAFF
TRBJ2-1 | TRBV9 | - | - | TGTGCCAGCAGCGTAGTAAGCGGCTCCTACAATGAGCAGTTCTTC | CASSVVSGSYNEQFF
TRBJ1-1 | TRBV14 | - | - | TGTGCCAGCAGCCAAGTAGGGGAGGGAGCTGAAGCTTTCTTT | CASSQVGEGAEAFF
TRBJ2-7 | TRBV18 | few | - | TGTGCCAGCTCACCTGACGGGAGCGGGCGCGAGCAGTACTTC | CASSPDGSGREQYF
TRBJ2-5 | TRBV27 | - | TRBD2 | TGTGCCAGCAGTTTTTCACTAGCGGGAGTTGAGACCCAGTACTTC | CASSFSLAGVETQYF
TRBJ2-7 | TRBV7-6 | few | TRBD2 | TGTGCCAGCAGCTTAGGGACTAGCGGGAGTTACGAGCAGTACTTC | CASSLGTSGSYEQYF
TRBJ2-1 | TRBV5-4 | - | TRBD2 | TGTGCCAGCTCTGAGCGGGGGGGCAGTGAGCAGTTCTTC | CASSERGGSEQFF
TRBJ2-7 | TRBV25-1 | once | TRBD2 | TGTGCCAGCAGACTAGCGGGAGGGTCCTACGAGCAGTACTTC | CASRLAGGSYEQYF
TRBJ1-1 | TRBV7-3 | - | TRBD1 | TGTGCCAGCAGCCCCGACAGGGACACTGAAGCTTTCTTT | CASSPDRDTEAFF
TRBJ2-1 | TRBV23-1 | - | - | TGCGCCAGCAGACACTACCGGAACCCACCTCCCGTTTACAATGAGCAGTTCTTC | CASRHYRNPPPVYNEQFF
TRBJ2-1 | TRBV30 | - | - | TGTGCCTGGAGTGTGAAAGCGTACAATGAGCAGTTCTTC | CAWSVKAYNEQFF
TRBJ2-3 | TRBV19 | - | TRBD2 | TGTGCCAGTAGTATGGCTAGCGGGAGCACAGATACGCAGTATTTT | CASSMASGSTDTQYF
TRBJ2-2 | TRBV4-3 | - | TRBD2 | TGCGCCAGCAGCCAAGATCCGGGGGGGAGGACCGGGGAGCTGTTTTTT | CASSQDPGGRTGELFF
TRBJ1-5 | TRBV5-1 | - | - | TGCGCCAGCAGCTGGGGACAAAGCAATCAGCCCCAGCATTTT | CASSWGQSNQPQHF
TRBJ2-7 | TRBV29-1 | - | TRBD2 | TGCAGCACTAGGACTAGCGGCTCCTACGAGCAGTACTTC | CSTRTSGSYEQYF
TRBJ2-5 | TRBV9 | - | - | TGTGCCAGCAGTCCAGAAGGAGTCGTGGGAGAGACCCAGTACTTC | CASSPEGVVGETQYF
TRBJ1-2 | TRBV7-3 | - | - | TGTGCCAGCAGCGAGGACAGAAACTATGGCTACACCTTC | CASSEDRNYGYTF
TRBJ2-7 | TRBV19 | - | - | TGTGCCAGTAGTATTTATGGCGACCGGGGAAGCGAGCAGTACTTC | CASSIYGDRGSEQYF
TRBJ2-7 | TRBV29-1 | - | - | TGCAGCGTTGTCGGACCGACAGCCTACGAGCAGTACTTC | CSVVGPTAYEQYF
TRBJ1-1 | TRBV28 | once | - | TGTGCCCCCTTCCCCGCAGGGAACACTGAAGCTTTCTTT | CAPFPAGNTEAFF